Shown below are 27 T cell receptor beta chains from a single sample sequenced in a study of blood T cell repertoires in COVID-19. Here immunoSEQ multiplex PCR was the method, and the copy in TCRdb shows in-frame clones only, minus some. The sample has approximately 170,000 clones, 85% to 95% seen once. The specimen was peripheral blood. All receptors derive from a woman aged 55-75 years with COVID-19, enrolled during active disease.

The rearrangement links TRBV12-3 or TRBV12-4 to TRBJ2-7, with D possibly TRBD1 on 5 matching bases. CDR3 length: 13 amino acids. Trimming took off 6 bases at V and 0 bases at J, with 9 bases between the two ends. CDR3 residues: CASRTDISYEQYF. In DNA form, the CDR3 reads TGTGCCAGCAGAACGGACATCTCCTACGAGCAGTACTTC.

This clone came up once. Mismatch with germline at one junction end may stem from a read error. The V and J genes are TRBV14 and TRBJ2-7; unclear D gene. This CDR3 contains 9 residues. The V gene's germline CDR1 is SGHDN and CDR2 FVKESK. CDR3 sequence reads: CASSQELAF. CDR3 DNA: TGTGCCAGCAGCCAAGAATTGGCCTTC.

J is TRBJ2-2 and V is TRBV7-9, with no clear D. CDR1 is SEHNR and CDR2 is FQNEAQ in the germline V gene (reference sequence). V was clipped by 4 bases and J by 6 bases, with 12 bases between them. CDR3 length equals 14 residues. Written as DNA, the CDR3 is TGTGCCAGCAGCTCTCTAAGTAGAGCCGGGGAGCTGTTTTTT. Amino acid sequence: CASSSLSRAGELFF.

The CDR3 coding sequence is TGTGCCAGCAGGGACACAGGGGGGAACACTGAAGCTTTCTTT. Translating gives CASRDTGGNTEAFF. The chain recombines TRBV7-9 with TRBJ1-1; 8 positions match TRBD1. CDR3 length: 14 amino acids. V trimming: 6 bases; J trimming: 1 base; junction bases outside the gene matches: 4. Germline V gene sequence: CDR1 SEHNR, CDR2 FQNEAQ (reference sequence).

J is TRBJ2-6 and V is TRBV5-1; D unresolved. The CDR3 has 16 residues. Germline V lookup: CDR1 SGHRS, CDR2 YFSETQ. V was cut by 1 base and J by 1 base, with 9 bases left in between. CDR3 coding DNA: TGCGCCAGCAGCTTGTGGCCGACTTCTGGGGCCAACGTCCTGACTTTC. The encoded protein is CASSLWPTSGANVLTF.

The chain employs TRBV12-3 or TRBV12-4 and TRBJ1-2, with D possibly TRBD1 on 5 matching bases. The CDR3 is 12 amino acids. Trimming removed 5 bases from V and 4 bases from J, with 8 bases in between. The CDR3 region has the DNA TGTGCCAGCAGTCAGGGTCCCTATGGCTACACCTTC. Translated, it gives CASSQGPYGYTF.

The chain carries TRBV9 and TRBJ2-3; TRBD1 agrees at 9 bases. The CDR3 sequence is 15 residues long. Germline V lookup: CDR1 SGDLS, CDR2 YYNGEE. Unmatched junction bases numbered 3, after V lost 4 bases and J lost 0 bases. Written as DNA, the CDR3 is TGTGCCAGCAGCCGGGACAGGGCAAGCACAGATACGCAGTATTTT. Encoded protein: CASSRDRASTDTQYF.

The rearrangement uses TRBV7-3 and TRBJ2-2; the match to TRBD1 covers 8 bases. The CDR3 loop spans 16 amino acids. Unmatched junction bases numbered 2, after V lost 1 base and J lost 1 base. Germline CDR1 SGHTA, CDR2 FQGTGA. The CDR3 is CASSLRQGRNTGELFF. CDR3 DNA sequence: TGTGCCAGCAGCTTAAGACAGGGGAGGAACACCGGGGAGCTGTTTTTT. Based on the CDR3 plus reference TRBV7-3 and TRBJ2-2, the full variable domain is GAGVSQTPSNKVTEKGKYVELRCDPISGHTALYWYRQSLGQGPEFLIYFQGTGAADDSGLPNDRFFAVRPEGSVSTLKIQRTERGDSAVYLCASSLRQGRNTGELFFGEGSRLTVL.

The table lists this clone with a count of one. This chain uses TRBV7-2 with TRBJ2-1, with 8 bases lining up with TRBD2. The CDR3 has 17 residues. CDR1 SGHTA and CDR2 FQGNSA come from the germline V gene. V was clipped by 3 bases and J by 5 bases; unmatched bases: 12. CDR3 loop: CASSLWAGGGLNNEQFF. The CDR3 bases are TGTGCCAGCAGCTTGTGGGCTGGCGGGGGGCTAAACAATGAGCAGTTCTTC.

This chain uses TRBV4-1 with TRBJ2-7; 10 nucleotides match TRBD1. The V gene's germline CDR1 is MGHRA and CDR2 YSYEKL. The CDR3 consists of 15 residues. The ends lost 4 bases at V and 6 bases at J; junction bases unmatched: 9. The CDR3 region has the DNA TGCGCCAGCAGCCTGTCCGGGACAGGGGTACCCGAGCAGTACTTC. Translation gives CASSLSGTGVPEQYF.

The V gene is TRBV5-1, the J gene TRBJ1-3; D ambiguous. V was pared by 0 bases and J by 2 bases, with 9 bases between. The CDR3 totals 15 residues. CDR1 and CDR2 (germline): SGHRS, YFSETQ. The chain's CDR3 is CASSLEGGTGNTIYF. As DNA, the CDR3 is TGCGCCAGCAGCTTGGAAGGAGGGACTGGAAACACCATATATTTT.

The rearrangement joins TRBV6-6 to TRBJ2-7; TRBD2 might be the D (6 bases). Germline V gene lookup returns CDR1 MNHNY and CDR2 SVGAGI (reference sequence). Trimming stripped 4 bases from V and 4 bases from J, with 17 bases between. This CDR3 region has 15 residues. The CDR3 DNA sequence: TGTGCCAGCAGTTCCCCCGGGACTCGAATGTACGAGCAGTACTTC. Amino acids: CASSSPGTRMYEQYF.

The genes are TRBV7-6 and TRBJ1-1; 8 nucleotides agree with TRBD1. The CDR3 consists of 16 residues. The junction had 12 bases not matched to a gene; V was cut back by 5 bases and J by 4 bases. Looked up from germline, CDR1 is SGHVS and CDR2 is FNYEAQ. The CDR3 reads CASSARGGQVPTEAFF. DNA for the CDR3: TGTGCCAGCAGCGCACGCGGGGGACAGGTCCCCACTGAAGCTTTCTTT.

The V and J genes are TRBV5-1 and TRBJ1-2; TRBD1 matches 12 bases. The germline V gene has CDR1 SGHRS and CDR2 YFSETQ. The CDR3 loop spans 15 amino acids. Trimming at V came to 3 bases and at J to 3 bases, leaving 3 bases not matched to a gene. The DNA for the CDR3 is TGCGCCAGCAGCTCGGGACAGGGGGCCTACTATGGCTACACCTTC. Its protein product is CASSSGQGAYYGYTF. The complete variable domain, with remaining parts taken from reference TRBV5-1 and TRBJ1-2, reads KAGVTQTPRYLIKTRGQQVTLSCSPISGHRSVSWYQQTPGQGLQFLFEYFSETQRNKGNFPGRFSGRQFSNSRSEMNVSTLELGDSALYLCASSSGQGAYYGYTFGSGTRLTVV.

CDR3 DNA sequence: TGTGCCAGTAGTATAGGATGGGGGACAGGGGATCAGCCCCAGCATTTT. It encodes CASSIGWGTGDQPQHF. V usage is TRBV19 and J usage is TRBJ1-5, with TRBD1 identical over 10 bases. The germline CDR1 and CDR2 sequences are LNHDA and SQIVND (reference sequence). The trim removed 1 base at V and 5 bases at J, leaving 5 bases unmatched. This CDR3 is built from 16 residues. Drawing the rest from reference TRBV19 and TRBJ1-5, the complete variable domain is DGGITQSPKYLFRKEGQNVTLSCEQNLNHDAMYWYRQDPGQGLRLIYYSQIVNDFQKGDIAEGYSVSREKKESFPLTVTSAQKNPTAFYLCASSIGWGTGDQPQHFGDGTRLSIL.

This sequence joins TRBV9 and TRBJ1-6; D ambiguous. Trimming removed 4 bases at V and 7 bases at J, with 18 bases between. This CDR3 has 16 residues. The germline V gene has CDR1 SGDLS and CDR2 YYNGEE. Written as DNA, the CDR3 is TGTGCCAGCAGCCCGTCCATTCCGGGCGGGAATTCACCCCTCCACTTT. Protein product: CASSPSIPGGNSPLHF.

This clone has just one count. V is TRBV5-4 and J is TRBJ1-6; 11 nucleotides align to TRBD1. The V and J ends lost 6 bases and 1 base, in that order; junction bases with no gene match: 3. CDR1 SGHNT and CDR2 YYREEE come from the germline V gene (reference sequence). The CDR3 contains 16 residues. The CDR3 coding sequence is TGTGCCAGCACCGGGGACAGGGGGTCCTATAATTCACCCCTCCACTTT. Its translation: CASTGDRGSYNSPLHF. Using reference TRBV5-4 and TRBJ1-6 for the parts outside the CDR3, the full variable domain is ETGVTQSPTHLIKTRGQQVTLRCSSQSGHNTVSWYQQALGQGPQFIFQYYREEENGRGNFPPRFSGLQFPNYSSELNVNALELDDSALYLCASTGDRGSYNSPLHFGNGTRLTVT.

This clone was seen a single time. V and J are TRBV6-5 and TRBJ2-1, with 7 bases that match TRBD2. With V trimmed by 4 bases and J by 2 bases, 8 bases remained unmatched. Germline CDR1 is MNHEY and CDR2 is SVGAGI. The CDR3 contains 16 residues. The CDR3 here is CASSSGLAAPYNEQFF. The CDR3 DNA is TGTGCCAGCAGTTCAGGCCTAGCGGCGCCCTACAATGAGCAGTTCTTC.

CDR3: CASSFGGRSTEAFF. DNA of the CDR3: TGTGCCAGCAGCTTCGGGGGGCGAAGCACTGAAGCTTTCTTT. This chain uses TRBV13 with TRBJ1-1; possibly TRBD1 for D (6 bases). V was shortened by 3 bases and J by 4 bases, with 12 bases between the two germline ends. The CDR3 loop spans 14 amino acids. Germline V CDR1 and CDR2: PRHDT, FYEKMQ (reference sequence).

The rearrangement links TRBV2 to TRBJ2-7, with TRBD2 identical over 12 bases. CDR3 size: 16 residues. After removal of 4 bases from V and 3 bases from J, the junction contained 7 bases not matched to a gene. Germline CDR1 reads SNHLY; CDR2 reads FYNNEI. CDR3: CASSGTSGGTFYEQYF. The CDR3 DNA reads TGTGCCAGCAGTGGTACTAGCGGGGGGACCTTCTACGAGCAGTACTTC.

This clone was observed once. This chain connects TRBV27 to TRBJ2-2; TRBD1 matches 9 bases. The CDR3 length is 16 residues. J lost 4 bases, V lost 5 bases, and 8 bases had no gene match. From germline, CDR1 is MNHEY and CDR2 SMNVEV (reference sequence). The CDR3 bases are TGTGCCAGCAGTCCGAGGGACAGGGCCGTCACCGGGGAGCTGTTTTTT. Residues: CASSPRDRAVTGELFF.

V usage is TRBV5-1 and J usage is TRBJ1-1; maybe TRBD1 (6 bases). The V end lost 3 bases, the J end lost 2 bases, and 14 bases lay between the germline ends. CDR1 and CDR2 from the germline V gene are SGHRS and YFSETQ. The CDR3 runs to 15 residues. CDR3 amino acids: CASSYTQGRNTEAFF. CDR3 nucleotide sequence: TGCGCCAGCAGCTATACGCAGGGGCGAAACACTGAAGCTTTCTTT.

CDR3 nucleotide sequence: TGTGCCAGCAGTTACGCCCAGGGGAACTATGGCTACACCTTC. Its translation is CASSYAQGNYGYTF. The rearrangement uses TRBV6-6 and TRBJ1-2; a weak D match, TRBD1 (6 bases). This CDR3 region has 14 residues. Per the germline V gene, CDR1 is MNHNY and CDR2 is SVGAGI (reference sequence). V was shortened by 2 bases and J by 2 bases, with 9 bases between the two germline ends.

The chain has TRBV4-1 and TRBJ2-7; 7 bases match TRBD1. J lost 9 bases, V lost 3 bases, and 17 bases had no gene match. The CDR3 totals 16 residues. Germline values: CDR1 MGHRA, CDR2 YSYEKL. CDR3 loop: CASSQGGQDSPRAQYF. CDR3 in DNA: TGCGCCAGCAGCCAGGGTGGACAGGACTCTCCTCGGGCGCAGTACTTC.

V is TRBV7-2 and J is TRBJ1-3; 9 nucleotides agree with TRBD1. V shed 5 bases, J shed 1 base, and the junction held 6 bases outside the gene matches. Germline CDR1 and CDR2: SGHTA and FQGNSA. The CDR3 is made up of 16 amino acids. Here the CDR3 DNA reads TGTGCCAGCAGCCCAGGACAGGGGAGATCTGGAAACACCATATATTTT. It yields the protein CASSPGQGRSGNTIYF.

The chain recombines TRBV9 with TRBJ1-5, with D tentatively TRBD1 (6 bases). This CDR3 has 14 amino acids. Trimming left V 4 bases short and J 6 bases short, with 14 bases between. Germline assignment: CDR1 SGDLS and CDR2 YYNGEE. CDR3 loop: CASSPAGTFQPQHF. The CDR3 bases are TGTGCCAGCAGCCCCGCCGGGACATTTCAGCCCCAGCATTTT.

This chain joins TRBV6-6 and TRBJ1-5, with 7 bases lining up with TRBD1. V trimming: 6 bases; J trimming: 4 bases; junction bases outside the gene matches: 6. The germline gives CDR1 MNHNY, CDR2 SVGAGI (reference sequence). This CDR3 is 14 amino acids long. The CDR3 spells CASSPTGVNQPQHF. Here the CDR3 DNA reads TGTGCCAGCAGCCCTACAGGGGTTAATCAGCCCCAGCATTTT.